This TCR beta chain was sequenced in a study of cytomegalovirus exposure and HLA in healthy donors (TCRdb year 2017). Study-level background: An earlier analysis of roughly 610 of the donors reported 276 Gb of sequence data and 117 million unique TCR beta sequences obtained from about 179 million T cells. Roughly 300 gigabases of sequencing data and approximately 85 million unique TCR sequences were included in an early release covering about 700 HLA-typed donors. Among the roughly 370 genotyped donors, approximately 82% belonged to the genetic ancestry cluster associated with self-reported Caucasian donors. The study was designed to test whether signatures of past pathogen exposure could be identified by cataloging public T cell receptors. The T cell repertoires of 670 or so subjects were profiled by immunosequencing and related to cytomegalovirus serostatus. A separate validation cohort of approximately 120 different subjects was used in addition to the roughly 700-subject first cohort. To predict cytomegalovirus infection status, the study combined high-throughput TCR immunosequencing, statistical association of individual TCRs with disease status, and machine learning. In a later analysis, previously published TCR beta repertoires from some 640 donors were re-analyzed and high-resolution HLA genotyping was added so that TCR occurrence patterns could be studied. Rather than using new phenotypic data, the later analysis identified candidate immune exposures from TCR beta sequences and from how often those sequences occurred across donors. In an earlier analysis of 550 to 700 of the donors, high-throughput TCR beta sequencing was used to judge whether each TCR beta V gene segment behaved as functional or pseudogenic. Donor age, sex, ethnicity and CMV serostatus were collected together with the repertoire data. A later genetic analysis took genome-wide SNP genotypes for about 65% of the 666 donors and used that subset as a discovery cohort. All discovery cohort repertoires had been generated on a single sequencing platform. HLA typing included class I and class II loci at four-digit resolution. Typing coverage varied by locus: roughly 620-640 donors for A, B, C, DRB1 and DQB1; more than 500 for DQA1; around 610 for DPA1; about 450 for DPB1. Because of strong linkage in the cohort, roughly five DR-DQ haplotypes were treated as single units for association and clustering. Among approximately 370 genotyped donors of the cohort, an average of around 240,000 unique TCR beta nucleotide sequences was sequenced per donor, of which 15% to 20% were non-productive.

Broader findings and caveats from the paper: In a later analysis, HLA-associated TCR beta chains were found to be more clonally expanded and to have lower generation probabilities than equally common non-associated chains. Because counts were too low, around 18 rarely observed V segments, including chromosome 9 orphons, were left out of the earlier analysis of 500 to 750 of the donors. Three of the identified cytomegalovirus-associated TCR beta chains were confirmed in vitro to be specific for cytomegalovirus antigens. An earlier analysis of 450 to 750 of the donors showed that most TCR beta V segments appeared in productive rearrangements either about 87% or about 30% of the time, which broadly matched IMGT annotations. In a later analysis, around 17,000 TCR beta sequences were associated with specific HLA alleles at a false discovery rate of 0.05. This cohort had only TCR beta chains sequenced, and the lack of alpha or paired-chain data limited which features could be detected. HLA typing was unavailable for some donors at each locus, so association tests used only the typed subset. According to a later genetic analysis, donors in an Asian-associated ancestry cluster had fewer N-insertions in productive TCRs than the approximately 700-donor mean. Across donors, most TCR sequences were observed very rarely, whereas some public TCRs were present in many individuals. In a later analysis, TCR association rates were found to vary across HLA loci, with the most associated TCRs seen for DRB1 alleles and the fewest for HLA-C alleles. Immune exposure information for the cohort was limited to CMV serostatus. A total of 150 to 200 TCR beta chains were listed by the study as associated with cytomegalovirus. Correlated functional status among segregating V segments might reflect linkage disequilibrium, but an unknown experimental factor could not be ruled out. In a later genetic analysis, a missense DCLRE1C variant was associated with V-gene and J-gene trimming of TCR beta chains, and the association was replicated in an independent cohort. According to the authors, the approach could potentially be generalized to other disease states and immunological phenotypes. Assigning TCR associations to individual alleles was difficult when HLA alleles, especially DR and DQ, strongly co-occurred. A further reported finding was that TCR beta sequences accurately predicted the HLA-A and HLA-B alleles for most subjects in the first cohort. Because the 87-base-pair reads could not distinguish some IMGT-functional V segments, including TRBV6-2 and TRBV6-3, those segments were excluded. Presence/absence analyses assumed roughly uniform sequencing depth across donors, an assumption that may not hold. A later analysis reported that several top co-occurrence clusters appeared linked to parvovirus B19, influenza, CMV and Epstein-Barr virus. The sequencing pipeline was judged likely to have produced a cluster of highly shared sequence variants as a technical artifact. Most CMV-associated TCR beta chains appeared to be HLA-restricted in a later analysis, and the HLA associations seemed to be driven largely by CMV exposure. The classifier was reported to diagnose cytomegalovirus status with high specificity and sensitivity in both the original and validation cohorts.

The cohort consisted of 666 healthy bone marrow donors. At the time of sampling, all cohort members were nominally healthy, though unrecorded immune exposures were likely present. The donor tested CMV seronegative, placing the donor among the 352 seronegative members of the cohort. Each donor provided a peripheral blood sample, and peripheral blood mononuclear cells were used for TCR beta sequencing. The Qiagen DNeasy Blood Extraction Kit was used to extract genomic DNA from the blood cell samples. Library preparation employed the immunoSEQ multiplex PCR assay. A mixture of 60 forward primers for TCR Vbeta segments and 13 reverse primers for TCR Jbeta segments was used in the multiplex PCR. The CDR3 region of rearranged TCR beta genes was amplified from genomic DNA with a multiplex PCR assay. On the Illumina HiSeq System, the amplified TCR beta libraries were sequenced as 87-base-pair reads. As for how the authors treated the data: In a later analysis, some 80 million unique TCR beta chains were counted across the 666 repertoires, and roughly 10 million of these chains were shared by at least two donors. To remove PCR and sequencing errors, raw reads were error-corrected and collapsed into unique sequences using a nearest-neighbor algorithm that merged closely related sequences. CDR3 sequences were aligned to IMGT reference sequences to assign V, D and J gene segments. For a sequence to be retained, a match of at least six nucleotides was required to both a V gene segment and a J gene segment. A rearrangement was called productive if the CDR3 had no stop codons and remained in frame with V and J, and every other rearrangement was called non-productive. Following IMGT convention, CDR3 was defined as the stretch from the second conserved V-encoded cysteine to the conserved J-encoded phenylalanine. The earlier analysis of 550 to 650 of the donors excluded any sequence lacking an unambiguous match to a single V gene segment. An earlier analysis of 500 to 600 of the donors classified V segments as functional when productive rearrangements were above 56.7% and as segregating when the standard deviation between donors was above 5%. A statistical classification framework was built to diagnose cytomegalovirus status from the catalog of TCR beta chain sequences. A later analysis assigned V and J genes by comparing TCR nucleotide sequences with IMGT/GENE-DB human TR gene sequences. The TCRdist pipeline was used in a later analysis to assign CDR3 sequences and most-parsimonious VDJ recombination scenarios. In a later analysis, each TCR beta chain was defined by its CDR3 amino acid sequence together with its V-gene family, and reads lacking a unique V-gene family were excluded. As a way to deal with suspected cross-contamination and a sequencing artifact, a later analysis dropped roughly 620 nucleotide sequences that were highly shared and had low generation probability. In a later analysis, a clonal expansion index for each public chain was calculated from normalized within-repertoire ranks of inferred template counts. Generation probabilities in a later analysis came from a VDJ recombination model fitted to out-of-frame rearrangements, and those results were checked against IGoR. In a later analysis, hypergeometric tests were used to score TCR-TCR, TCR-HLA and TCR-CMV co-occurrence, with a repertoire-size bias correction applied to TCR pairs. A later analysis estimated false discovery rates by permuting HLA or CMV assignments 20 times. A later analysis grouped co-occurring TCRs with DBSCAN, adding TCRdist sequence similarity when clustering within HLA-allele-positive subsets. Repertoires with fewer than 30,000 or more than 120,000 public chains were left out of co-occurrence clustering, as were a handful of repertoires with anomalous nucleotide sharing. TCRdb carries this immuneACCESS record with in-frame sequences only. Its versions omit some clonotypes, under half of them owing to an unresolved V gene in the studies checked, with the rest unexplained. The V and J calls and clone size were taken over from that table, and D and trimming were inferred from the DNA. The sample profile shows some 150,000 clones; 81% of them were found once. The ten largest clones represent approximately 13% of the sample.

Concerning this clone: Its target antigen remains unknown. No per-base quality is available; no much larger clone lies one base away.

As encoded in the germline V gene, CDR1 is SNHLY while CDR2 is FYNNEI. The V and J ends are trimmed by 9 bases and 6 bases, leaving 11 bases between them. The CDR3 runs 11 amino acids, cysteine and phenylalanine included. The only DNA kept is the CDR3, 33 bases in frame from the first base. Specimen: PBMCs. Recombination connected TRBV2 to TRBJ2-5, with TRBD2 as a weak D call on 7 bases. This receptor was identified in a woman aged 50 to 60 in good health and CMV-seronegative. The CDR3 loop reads CARGGGKTQYF. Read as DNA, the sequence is TGTGCCAGAGGGGGGGGGAAGACCCAGTACTTC. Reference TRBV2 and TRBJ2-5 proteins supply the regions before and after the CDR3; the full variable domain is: EPEVTQTPSHQVTQMGQEVILRCVPISNHLYFYWYRQILGQKVEFLVSFYNNEISEKSEIFDDQFSVERPDGSNFTLKIRSTKLEDSAMYFCARGGGKTQYFGPGTRLLVL.